Following are 23 T cell receptor beta chains from one sample sequenced in a study of blood T cell repertoires in COVID-19. TCRdb's table, derived via immunoSEQ multiplex PCR, lists solely in-frame clones and lacks some. The sample lists a few hundred thousand clones; around 84% were seen once. Material for sequencing was PBMCs or T cells enriched from blood (not recorded which). These receptor sequences come from a woman between 40 and 55 years old who had recovered from COVID-19.

The genes are TRBV6-5 and TRBJ1-6, with D hard to call. The germline CDR1 and CDR2 sequences are MNHEY and SVGAGI. V was shortened by 0 bases and J by 5 bases, with 8 bases between the two germline ends. CDR3 length: 15 residues. CDR3 bases: TGTGCCAGCAGTTACTCTTCCCCAAATAATTCACCCCTCCACTTT. Encoded protein: CASSYSSPNNSPLHF.

The gene calls are TRBV30 and TRBJ1-5; D uncertain. This CDR3 is built from 14 residues. CDR1 GTSNPN and CDR2 SVGIG come from the germline V gene (reference sequence). The V end lost 0 bases, the J end lost 6 bases, and 12 bases lay between the germline ends. The CDR3 spells CAWSVLPTSQPQHF. CDR3 nucleotides: TGTGCCTGGAGTGTACTTCCCACGAGTCAGCCCCAGCATTTT. Full variable domain (remainder filled in from reference TRBV30 and TRBJ1-5): SQTIHQWPATLVQPVGSPLSLECTVEGTSNPNLYWYRQAAGRGLQLLFYSVGIGQISSEVPQNLSASRPQDRQFILSSKKLLLSDSGFYLCAWSVLPTSQPQHFGDGTRLSIL.

This sequence joins TRBV19 and TRBJ2-5; 8 positions match TRBD1. The V and J ends lost 8 bases and 2 bases, in that order; junction bases with no gene match: 4. The CDR3 has 13 residues. Germline V gene sequence: CDR1 LNHDA, CDR2 SQIVND (reference sequence). The CDR3 nucleotides read TGTGCCAGTCGGACAGGGAATCAAGAGACCCAGTACTTC. Its translation: CASRTGNQETQYF.

This clone was observed a handful of times. The chain recombines TRBV5-8 with TRBJ2-3, with D tentatively TRBD1 (6 bases). The CDR3 is 16 amino acids. V lost 1 base, J lost 0 bases, and 12 bases lay in between. The V gene's germline CDR1 is SGHTS and CDR2 YDEGEE. CDR3: CASSLSWTASTDTQYF. CDR3 sequence (DNA): TGTGCCAGCAGCTTGTCATGGACAGCCAGCACAGATACGCAGTATTTT.

This clone was counted many times. The J gene is TRBJ1-2, the V gene TRBV28; no definite D call. This CDR3 is built from 13 residues. The germline CDR1 and CDR2 sequences are MDHEN and SYDVKM. Trimming pared 8 bases from V and 3 bases from J, leaving 13 bases between. The CDR3 DNA follows: TGTGCCAGCTACCTCGGGCGGGACTATGGCTACACCTTC. The encoded protein is CASYLGRDYGYTF.

The rearrangement links TRBV11-3 to TRBJ2-3, with D perhaps TRBD2 (6 bases). The germline V and J ends were trimmed by 5 bases and 8 bases, with 14 bases remaining between them. The germline gives CDR1 SGHNT, CDR2 YENEEA. CDR3 length: 13 amino acids. The DNA for the CDR3 is TGTGCCAGCAGCCCCCCCTCGGAGGGTACGCAGTATTTT. Its translation is CASSPPSEGTQYF.

This sequence joins TRBV5-1 and TRBJ2-1; 9 nucleotides match TRBD2. Losses at the gene ends were 0 bases for V and 4 bases for J; bases not matched to a gene: 11. The CDR3 totals 18 residues. Looked up from germline, CDR1 is SGHRS and CDR2 is YFSETQ. The CDR3 protein is CASSLAGLAGVPYNEQFF. For the CDR3, the DNA is TGCGCCAGCAGCTTGGCCGGGTTAGCGGGAGTACCATACAATGAGCAGTTCTTC.

This clone was observed a single time. The chain is built from TRBV5-6 and TRBJ2-7; 8 bases are a match to TRBD1. The CDR3 spans 12 residues. Germline V gene data show CDR1 as SGHDT and CDR2 as YYEEEE. V lost 4 bases to trimming and J lost 7 bases; unmatched junction nucleotides: 4. CDR3 in DNA: TGTGCCAGCAGCCCTACAGGGGGAGAGCAGTACTTC. Amino acids: CASSPTGGEQYF.

V and J are TRBV29-1 and TRBJ1-1; D possibly corresponds to TRBD1 (6 bases). V shed 8 bases and J shed 0 bases, with 7 bases lying between them. The CDR3 contains 11 residues. Germline V lookup: CDR1 SQVTM, CDR2 ANQGSEA. Written as DNA, the CDR3 is TGCAGCTACAGGGTGAACACTGAAGCTTTCTTT. This translates into CSYRVNTEAFF.

In its sample, this clone was seen a few times. This chain uses TRBV29-1 with TRBJ1-1; D gene ambiguous. Germline values: CDR1 SQVTM, CDR2 ANQGSEA. The CDR3 has 13 amino acids. Trimming took 3 bases from V and 0 from J, leaving 8 bases between them. CDR3 region: CSVESHVNTEAFF. The DNA of the CDR3 is TGCAGCGTTGAGAGTCACGTGAACACTGAAGCTTTCTTT.

V usage is TRBV18 and J usage is TRBJ2-3; a weak D match, TRBD2 (5 bases). CDR1 and CDR2 (germline): KGHSH, LQKENI. V was cut by 1 base and J by 3 bases, with 11 bases left in between. This CDR3 is 15 amino acids long. CDR3 bases: TGTGCCAGCTCACCACGTTGGACGGGAACAGATACGCAGTATTTT. Its translation is CASSPRWTGTDTQYF.

In this sample, this clone turned up once. This chain links TRBV24-1 with TRBJ2-3, with TRBD2 matching over 10 bases. Unmatched junction bases numbered 4, after V lost 2 bases and J lost 6 bases. The length of the CDR3 is 15 residues. In germline, CDR1 is KGHDR, CDR2 SFDVKD. CDR3 bases: TGTGCCACCAGTGATTCTAGCGGGGGCTTGGATACGCAGTATTTT. Translation gives CATSDSSGGLDTQYF.

The chain carries TRBV19 and TRBJ2-1, with 14 bases lining up with TRBD2. The CDR3 length is 19 residues. V lost 4 bases and J lost 2; bases outside the gene matches: 10. CDR1 and CDR2 (germline): LNHDA, SQIVND (reference sequence). For the CDR3, the DNA is TGTGCCAGTAGTAACGGACTAGCGGGAGGTGGGTGGGCCTACAATGAGCAGTTCTTC. Amino acids: CASSNGLAGGGWAYNEQFF.

The V call is TRBV27, the J call TRBJ2-2; 7 bases fit TRBD1. Germline V CDR1 and CDR2: MNHEY, SMNVEV (reference sequence). With 5 bases clipped from V and 5 bases from J, the junction kept 14 bases outside the gene matches. The CDR3 has 17 residues. CDR3 coding DNA: TGTGCCAGCAGTAAGACAGGGAATCTACCCTGGACCGGGGAGCTGTTTTTT. It is translated as CASSKTGNLPWTGELFF.

This chain connects TRBV5-5 to TRBJ2-2, with 11 bases matching TRBD2. The CDR3 covers 16 residues. After removal of 5 bases from V and 4 bases from J, the junction contained 7 bases not matched to a gene. The V gene's germline CDR1 is SGHKS and CDR2 YYEKEE (reference sequence). For the CDR3, the DNA is TGTGCCAGCAGTTTTGGACTAGCGGGCCTCACCGGGGAGCTGTTTTTT. Translated, it gives CASSFGLAGLTGELFF.

The rearrangement uses TRBV27 and TRBJ1-1; no clear D gene. The length of the CDR3 is 14 residues. Between the trimmed V and J ends, which lost 6 bases and 3 bases, there was a span of 14 bases. Germline V CDR1 and CDR2: MNHEY, SMNVEV (reference sequence). CDR3 nucleotide sequence: TGTGCCAGCAGACTAAGATCTGATTACACTGAAGCTTTCTTT. Residues: CASRLRSDYTEAFF.

The chain employs TRBV2 and TRBJ1-1; D is uncertain. The ends were cut back, 5 bases at V and 4 bases at J, with 17 bases in the middle. Per the germline V gene, CDR1 is SNHLY and CDR2 is FYNNEI. The CDR3 length is 15 residues. For the CDR3, the DNA is TGTGCCAGCAGTCCCACGACGGGGTCGGGCACTGAAGCTTTCTTT. The encoded protein is CASSPTTGSGTEAFF.

This clone was counted once. The chain uses TRBV18 and TRBJ1-3; D unclear. Germline CDR1 and CDR2: KGHSH and LQKENI. V was trimmed by 2 bases and J by 2 bases, leaving 10 bases between them. The CDR3 runs to 15 residues. CDR3 in DNA: TGTGCCAGCTCACCAGCGGGCAGCACTGGAAACACCATATATTTT. The encoded protein is CASSPAGSTGNTIYF. The full variable domain, rest sourced from reference TRBV18 and TRBJ1-3, is NAGVMQNPRHLVRRRGQEARLRCSPMKGHSHVYWYRQLPEEGLKFMVYLQKENIIDESGMPKERFSAEFPKEGPSILRIQQVVRGDSAAYFCASSPAGSTGNTIYFGEGSWLTVV.

The chain links TRBV9 to TRBJ2-2, with D possibly TRBD1 on 6 matching bases. The V gene lost 0 bases and the J gene lost 4 bases, with 10 bases spanning the gap. This CDR3 contains 15 residues. Germline V gene lookup returns CDR1 SGDLS and CDR2 YYNGEE. DNA of the CDR3: TGTGCCAGCAGCGTAGCTGGGGGCTTCACCGGGGAGCTGTTTTTT. This translates into CASSVAGGFTGELFF.

The chain recombines TRBV7-9 with TRBJ2-7, with TRBD1 identical over 9 bases. Germline V gives CDR1 SEHNR, CDR2 FQNEAQ (reference sequence). The V gene end was trimmed by 4 bases and the J gene end by 5 bases; junction bases not matched to a gene: 9. This CDR3 is 15 amino acids long. CDR3 nucleotide sequence: TGTGCCAGCAGCTGGGGGGACAGGGAACTCAACGAGCAGTACTTC. It codes for CASSWGDRELNEQYF.

The gene calls are TRBV4-2 and TRBJ1-6; 8 bases are shared with TRBD1. The J segment lost 8 bases and the V segment lost 4 bases, leaving 10 bases of the junction unmatched. The CDR3 sequence is 16 residues long. Per the germline V gene, CDR1 is LGHNA and CDR2 is YNFKEQ. CDR3 nucleotide sequence: TGTGCCAGCAGCCCCCCTTCCGGACAGGGATATTCACCCCTCCACTTT. Amino acids: CASSPPSGQGYSPLHF.

The chain couples TRBV5-4 to TRBJ1-2, with TRBD1 as a possible D gene (6 bases). Trimming pared 4 bases from V and 0 bases from J, leaving 19 bases between. Germline V lookup: CDR1 SGHNT, CDR2 YYREEE (reference sequence). The CDR3 has 17 amino acids. The CDR3 region is CASSIKTGTPANYGYTF. The CDR3 coding sequence is TGTGCCAGCAGCATCAAAACCGGGACACCAGCTAACTATGGCTACACCTTC.

The chain combines TRBV9 with TRBJ1-6; no clear D gene. Looked up from germline, CDR1 is SGDLS and CDR2 is YYNGEE. Trimming left V 0 bases short and J 8 bases short, with 12 bases between. The CDR3 extends over 15 amino acids. The CDR3 sequence is CASSVGLGRDSPLHF. DNA of the CDR3: TGTGCCAGCAGCGTAGGGTTAGGGAGGGATTCACCCCTCCACTTT.